This is a list of T cell receptor beta chains from one sample in a study of blood T cell repertoires in COVID-19. Only in-frame clones appear in the TCRdb table, and some are missing; sequencing was by immunoSEQ multiplex PCR. The repertoire holds approximately 490,000 clones, with roughly nine tenths as singletons. Sequenced sample: PBMCs or T cells enriched from blood (not recorded which). Every receptor here comes from a woman aged 55-75 years who had recovered from COVID-19. CDR3s include the opening cysteine and the closing phenylalanine or tryptophan. D genes are given only for firm matches. Size is stated for part of the rows, as once, few or many counts, or as a class when the clone is expanded.

j_call d_call clone_size v_call cdr3_aa cdr3_nt
TRBJ2-1 TRBD2 NA TRBV5-6 CASGARGLAGPYNEQFF TGTGCCAGCGGAGCCCGGGGACTAGCGGGGCCCTACAATGAGCAGTTCTTC
TRBJ1-1 TRBD1 NA TRBV5-1 CASSLIPGTGVEAFF TGCGCCAGCAGCCTTATTCCCGGGACAGGGGTTGAAGCTTTCTTT
TRBJ2-7 NA few TRBV7-2 CASSYTGSGTYEQYF TGTGCCAGCAGCTACACGGGCTCGGGAACCTACGAGCAGTACTTC
TRBJ2-7 NA NA TRBV20-1 CSASKGGGSLSSYEQYF TGCAGTGCTAGTAAAGGAGGCGGGTCTCTAAGCTCCTACGAGCAGTACTTC
TRBJ1-1 NA NA TRBV6-5 CATSGWLNTEAFF TGTGCCACCTCGGGGTGGTTGAACACTGAAGCTTTCTTT
TRBJ1-5 TRBD1 NA TRBV2 CASSRDRGGGNQPQHF TGTGCCAGCAGCCGGGACAGGGGAGGTGGCAATCAGCCCCAGCATTTT
TRBJ2-7 TRBD1 NA TRBV25-1 CAAAGTGAYEQYF TGTGCCGCCGCCGGGACAGGGGCCTACGAGCAGTACTTC
TRBJ1-1 NA NA TRBV27 CASSLSRSNPEAFF TGTGCCAGCAGTTTATCGAGGTCTAATCCTGAAGCTTTCTTT
TRBJ2-2 NA NA TRBV12-3/TRBV12-4 CASTGGVSGELFF TGTGCCAGCACTGGAGGGGTTAGCGGGGAGCTGTTTTTT
TRBJ2-1 TRBD2 NA TRBV23-1 CASSQYRGGAYNEQFF TGCGCCAGCAGTCAATACCGCGGGGGGGCCTACAATGAGCAGTTCTTC